The T cell receptor beta chain under discussion was sequenced for a study of early T cells in non-severe SARS-CoV-2 infection (dated by TCRdb to about 2021). For the study in its entirety: Bulk RNA from unsorted whole blood was used for TCR sequencing, so alpha and beta chains could not be paired. The paper as a whole reports these results and caveats: VDJdb matching was skewed toward anti-spike CD8 responses, so virus-specific expansions were likely underestimated and private and CD4 specificities were missed.

Set within a cohort of healthcare workers in London, UK, this nested case-control study involved weekly PCR testing of nasopharyngeal swabs along with blood sampling. Healthcare workers were recruited during the week of the UK lockdown, between 23 and 31 March 2020, and followed weekly for up to about 15 weeks. Library construction relied on 5' RACE. Sequencer: NextSeq 500. Unique molecular identifiers were attached to individual cDNA molecules in the TCR library protocol so that sequencing error and PCR bias could be corrected. Sequencing covered both TCR alpha and beta chains, and within each sample the abundances of alpha and beta sequences were tightly co-correlated. From the authors' description of their analysis: Decombinator V4 was used to annotate TCR sequences for V gene, J gene and CDR3. Expanded TCRs were defined as changing significantly between any two time points under a Poisson model with p below 0.0001. TCR abundances were normalised to the total number of TCRs sequenced per sample and were expressed as counts per million. VDJdb, accessed on 1 November 2021, was searched for TCRs annotated for CMV, EBV and SARS-CoV-2, and TCRs annotated for more than one antigen were excluded. Starting from the raw public reads, TCRdb applied fastp trimming at Q25, assembled clones with MiXCR and retained in-frame beta chains. Each CDR3 protein appears once, grouped with its most common genes and DNA. V and J calls and clone size were set by TCRdb, not the authors. The sample table lists roughly 50,000 distinct CDR3 sequences, 8% to 10% of them with a count of one. Jointly, the top ten make up around 4% of the sample.

Concerning this clonotype: Its target antigen remains unknown. No base quality values were provided; no much bigger clone lies one nucleotide off.

The source is an adult who was a healthcare worker with PCR-confirmed SARS-CoV-2 infection or an uninfected control (not recorded which). The sample comprised whole blood.

The DNA sequence is given as TGTGCCATCAGTGAGGCTAGCGGGAGGGTCACAGATACGCAGTATTTT. This is translated as CAISEASGRVTDTQYF. The rearranged chain carries TRBV10-3 and TRBJ2-3; 12 bases in the middle match TRBD2. V and J are trimmed by 2 bases and 2 bases, and the gene matches miss 2 bases of the junction. From a lookup of the germline V gene, CDR1 and CDR2 are ENHRY and SYGVKD. Spanning cysteine to phenylalanine, the CDR3 consists of 16 amino acids. Kept here is only the CDR3 DNA, which spans 48 bases and is read in frame from base 1.